The 19 T cell receptor beta chains listed next were all sequenced from one sample in a study of Graves' ophthalmopathy and Graves' hyperthyroidism (dated by TCRdb to 2016 to 2019). Sequencing was performed on an Illumina HiSeq 2000. TCR beta CDR3 regions were amplified from RNA transcripts for repertoire sequencing. The first round of RT-PCR was done with HTBI primers and the Qiagen OneStep RT-PCR kit, and was followed by a second round of multiplex PCR, then size selection and purification. The raw public data were reprocessed by TCRdb itself: fastp quality trimming at Q25, MiXCR clonotype calling, in-frame beta chains only. Identical CDR3 protein sequences are pooled into one entry, listed with their most common genes and DNA. The sample contains about 220,000 distinct CDR3 sequences, roughly 21% of them found a single time. The ten largest clonotypes hold 43% of the sample. The material sequenced was peripheral blood. These receptors were collected from a woman aged 50 to 60 with Graves' ophthalmopathy. Donor details come from another sample of the same person, matched by shared clones.

The sample holds many counts of this clonotype. The chain has TRBV6-1 and TRBJ2-7; D gene unclear. The germline V and J ends were trimmed by 7 bases and 0 bases, with 16 bases remaining between them. CDR3 length: 15 amino acids. Germline V gives CDR1 MNHNS, CDR2 SASEGT. The CDR3 is CASTAELLSSYEQYF. The CDR3 region has the DNA TGTGCCAGCACCGCAGAGCTCCTTAGCTCCTACGAGCAGTACTTC.

At least ten counts were recorded for this clonotype. The chain links TRBV27 to TRBJ1-6; the D gene is possibly TRBD1 (5 bases). This CDR3 is 16 amino acids long. Germline loops: CDR1 MNHEY, CDR2 SMNVEV (reference sequence). V lost 3 bases and J lost 10, with 19 bases in between. The CDR3 here is CASSFMGREVSSPLHF. The DNA for the CDR3 is TGTGCCAGCAGTTTCATGGGCAGGGAGGTCTCCTCACCCCTCCACTTT.

This clonotype occurred many times. This chain links TRBV30 with TRBJ2-7; 10 nucleotides line up with TRBD2. There are 13 residues in the CDR3. The germline V gene encodes CDR1 GTSNPN and CDR2 SVGIG (reference sequence). The ends lost 0 bases at V and 4 bases at J; junction bases unmatched: 0. The CDR3 DNA reads as TGTGCCTGGAGTGTACTAGCGGGATACGAGCAGTACTTC. It translates to CAWSVLAGYEQYF.

There are many counts of this clonotype. This chain connects TRBV27 to TRBJ2-7; 14 nucleotides match TRBD2. Germline CDR1 MNHEY, CDR2 SMNVEV (reference sequence). The CDR3 consists of 17 residues. V shed 2 bases and J 4 bases; nucleotides not matched to a gene: 7. CDR3 sequence: CASSLRPGLAGEYEQYF. CDR3 nucleotides: TGTGCCAGCAGTTTACGCCCGGGACTAGCGGGAGAATACGAGCAGTACTTC.

Many counts were recorded for this clonotype. The chain carries TRBV19 and TRBJ2-4; no clear D. V lost 1 base and J lost 0, with 19 bases in between. This CDR3 spans 19 amino acids. Germline loops: CDR1 LNHDA, CDR2 SQIVND (reference sequence). Here the CDR3 DNA reads TGTGCCAGTAGTATAGGCTTCTTAGGGCTGAGGAAAGCCAAAAACATTCAGTACTTC. This sequence encodes CASSIGFLGLRKAKNIQYF.

This clonotype turned up a few times. One base away lies a much larger clone, so this may be a sequencing read error. The V gene is TRBV28, the J gene TRBJ1-2; D is uncertain. Germline V lookup: CDR1 MDHEN, CDR2 SYDVKM. The CDR3 has 15 amino acids. The ends were cut back, 2 bases at V and 5 bases at J, with 15 bases in the middle. The CDR3 nucleotides read TGTGCCAGCAGTTTACCAGCAGGATCGAGATATGGCTACACCTTC. Encoded protein: CASSLPAGSRYGYTF.

The chain employs TRBV20-1 and TRBJ1-2; D not certain. Deletions cut 0 bases from V and 8 bases from J, with 13 bases between. The CDR3 consists of 13 residues. In germline, CDR1 is DFQATT, CDR2 SNEGSKA (reference sequence). The CDR3 nucleotides are TGCAGTGCTAGAGATCCAGTCCCCGGGGGCTACACCTTC. This codes for CSARDPVPGGYTF.

The chain has TRBV28 and TRBJ1-5; 7 bases agree with TRBD1. This CDR3 comprises 14 residues. V lost 8 bases to trimming and J lost 1 base; unmatched junction nucleotides: 5. CDR1 is MDHEN and CDR2 is SYDVKM in the germline V gene. This CDR3 is CASGQGGSNQPQHF. The CDR3, as DNA: TGTGCCAGCGGTCAGGGGGGCAGCAATCAGCCCCAGCATTTT. Full variable domain (missing parts from reference TRBV28 and TRBJ1-5): DVKVTQSSRYLVKRTGEKVFLECVQDMDHENMFWYRQDPGLGLRLIYFSYDVKMKEKGDIPEGYSVSREKKERFSLILESASTNQTSMYLCASGQGGSNQPQHFGDGTRLSIL.

This clonotype showed up just a few times. The genes are TRBV27 and TRBJ2-7; 8 nucleotides line up with TRBD2. Germline V gene sequence: CDR1 MNHEY, CDR2 SMNVEV (reference sequence). The ends lost 4 bases at V and 4 bases at J; junction bases unmatched: 9. This CDR3 contains 15 residues. For the CDR3, the DNA is TGTGCCAGCAGTTCAAAAGTAGCGGGAATTTACGAGCAGTACTTC. It translates to CASSSKVAGIYEQYF.

Ten or more counts support this clonotype. The V gene is TRBV6-1, the J gene TRBJ2-5; tentative D call: TRBD1 (5 bases). CDR1 is MNHNS and CDR2 is SASEGT in the germline V gene. The CDR3 loop spans 15 amino acids. Trimming took off 5 bases at V and 5 bases at J, with 18 bases between the two ends. CDR3 DNA: TGTGCCAGCAGTCGATCGACAGCTGTCTTGGAGACCCAGTACTTC. It translates to CASSRSTAVLETQYF.

V gene TRBV6-2 or TRBV6-3 combines with J gene TRBJ2-5; D is unresolved. V was clipped by 6 bases and J by 4 bases, with 12 bases between them. The CDR3 consists of 13 residues. The V gene's germline CDR1 is MNHEY and CDR2 SVGEGT. The DNA of the CDR3 is TGTGCCAGCAGACCATCCTACAGAGAGACCCAGTACTTC. It is translated as CASRPSYRETQYF.

This clonotype was recorded once. This chain uses TRBV7-2 with TRBJ2-2, with 7 bases identical to TRBD2. V was pared by 2 bases and J by 7 bases, with 4 bases of the junction left unmatched. CDR1 and CDR2 from the germline V gene are SGHTA and FQGNSA. The CDR3 is made up of 14 amino acids. The CDR3 nucleotides are TGTGCCAGCAGCTTACTCCGGGAGGTCGGGGAGCTGTTTTTT. Translated, it gives CASSLLREVGELFF.

V and J are TRBV27 and TRBJ1-2; no definite D call. The CDR3 has 13 amino acids. Trimming removed 5 bases at V and 5 bases at J, with 12 bases between. Looked up from germline, CDR1 is MNHEY and CDR2 is SMNVEV (reference sequence). DNA of the CDR3: TGTGCCAGCAGTGAACTTTCCAGATATGGCTACACCTTC. Translation gives CASSELSRYGYTF.

The chain couples TRBV2 to TRBJ2-5; possible D gene TRBD1, 6 bases. The CDR3 contains 16 residues. Germline loops: CDR1 SNHLY, CDR2 FYNNEI. V dropped 0 bases and J dropped 2 bases, with 13 bases sitting between them. CDR3 protein: CASSEALTGIQETQYF. The CDR3 bases are TGTGCCAGCAGTGAAGCGTTGACAGGTATTCAAGAGACCCAGTACTTC.

This clonotype was detected many times. The chain employs TRBV7-6 and TRBJ1-2; perhaps TRBD1 as D (5 bases). This CDR3 is 15 amino acids long. Trimming took 5 bases from V and 2 from J, leaving 15 bases between them. Germline loops: CDR1 SGHVS, CDR2 FNYEAQ. The CDR3 DNA reads TGTGCCAGCAGCCAAGGGACGGGGAGCAACTATGGCTACACCTTC. It yields the protein CASSQGTGSNYGYTF.

This chain uses TRBV10-3 with TRBJ1-6; TRBD1 matches 10 bases. The V gene's germline CDR1 is ENHRY and CDR2 SYGVKD. Germline trimming cut 2 bases from V and 6 bases from J; bases unmatched to any gene: 4. This CDR3 comprises 16 residues. CDR3 protein: CAISENRDRGNSPLHF. The DNA of the CDR3 is TGTGCCATCAGTGAGAACCGGGACAGGGGTAATTCACCCCTCCACTTT.

The chain recombines TRBV12-3 or TRBV12-4 with TRBJ2-2; no reliable D call. V was shortened by 7 bases and J by 3 bases, with 9 bases between the two germline ends. This CDR3 has 13 residues. CDR3 residues: CASTFPYTGELFF. The CDR3 DNA reads TGTGCCAGCACCTTCCCCTACACCGGGGAGCTGTTTTTT.

This clonotype was seen ten or more times. V usage is TRBV6-1 and J usage is TRBJ2-5; D gene uncertain. The CDR3 totals 15 residues. CDR1 and CDR2 (germline): MNHNS, SASEGT. V was shortened by 5 bases and J by 3 bases, with 16 bases between the two germline ends. The CDR3 here is CASSPGPANKETQYF. CDR3 coding DNA: TGTGCCAGCAGTCCAGGACCGGCGAACAAAGAGACCCAGTACTTC.

This clonotype was recorded many times. The chain employs TRBV6-1 and TRBJ2-5; TRBD2 matches at 9 bases. With V trimmed by 2 bases and J by 5 bases, 3 bases remained unmatched. The V gene's germline CDR1 is MNHNS and CDR2 SASEGT. The CDR3 has 14 residues. CDR3 residues: CASSEIAGAETQYF. The DNA for the CDR3 is TGTGCCAGCAGTGAAATAGCGGGAGCGGAGACCCAGTACTTC.